This record concerns one T cell receptor (beta chain) sequence. Its matching antigen is unknown. The sample is drawn from a study of T-cell memory formation after mild COVID-19. Study summary: TCR clusters were mostly confined to one donor each.

Libraries for TCRalpha and TCRbeta carried sample barcodes and unique molecular identifiers via 5'RACE. TCRdb reanalysed the 5' RACE reads using MiXCR and keeps one entry per CDR3 protein. The sample includes 350,000 or so distinct CDR3 sequences, roughly 20% of them seen just once. The CDR3 has 14 residues. Trimming shortened V by 2 bases and J by 2 bases, and 9 bases separated the two germline ends. In germline, CDR1 is SGHRS, CDR2 YFSETQ. Study-wide findings and caveats: In pre-infection memory, a portion of responding clones appeared, which suggested that cross-reactive memory joined. Shrinking CD4+ clones resided mostly in CM and EM, and CD8+ ones in EMRA.

The chain recombines TRBV5-1 with TRBJ2-3; D is ambiguous. This TCR derives from an adult woman who had mild COVID-19 (a few samples of this study predate the infection). Cell type and time point are not known. Material for sequencing was PBMCs or a T cell subset sorted from them (not recorded which). DNA for the CDR3: TGCGCCAGCAGCTTATATTACCTCACAGATACGCAGTATTTT. Protein: CASSLYYLTDTQYF.